What follows are 5 T cell receptor beta chains derived from one specimen sequenced in a study of T-cell memory formation after mild COVID-19. TCRdb analysed the 5' RACE reads with MiXCR anew, one entry per CDR3 protein. The repertoire includes about 400,000 distinct CDR3 sequences, 16% of them detected once, and around a fifth sits in the top ten. Sequences were obtained from PBMCs or a T cell subset sorted from them (not recorded which). Receptors originate from a man aged 18 to 29 who had mild COVID-19 (a few samples of this study predate the infection). Cell type and time point are not known.

This sequence joins TRBV7-3 and TRBJ2-1; D not certain. The length of the CDR3 is 15 residues. Trimming left V 5 bases short and J 7 bases short, with 18 bases between. Germline V lookup: CDR1 SGHTA, CDR2 FQGTGA. CDR3 sequence: CASSPGIDRRNEQFF. The CDR3, as DNA: TGTGCCAGCAGCCCAGGTATTGATCGCAGGAATGAGCAGTTCTTC.

The table lists this clonotype with a few counts. The J gene is TRBJ2-5, the V gene TRBV20-1; D possibly matches TRBD1 or TRBD2 (5 bases each). This CDR3 is built from 15 residues. Trimming removed 6 bases from V and 2 bases from J, with 19 bases in between. The germline V gene has CDR1 DFQATT and CDR2 SNEGSKA (reference sequence). CDR3 sequence reads: CSARKPGARQETQYF. Written as DNA, the CDR3 is TGCAGTGCACGCAAACCCGGGGCTCGACAAGAGACCCAGTACTTC.

The rearrangement uses TRBV6-5 and TRBJ1-2; 9 positions agree with TRBD1. V was pared by 11 bases and J by 4 bases, with 5 bases of the junction left unmatched. Looked up from germline, CDR1 is MNHEY and CDR2 is SVGAGI. This CDR3 spans 12 amino acids. CDR3 amino acids: CAVQGAGYGYTF. The CDR3 DNA reads as TGTGCCGTACAGGGGGCGGGCTATGGCTACACCTTC.

Written as DNA, the CDR3 is TGCGCCAGCAGCAACACAGGGGCGGGTCTCTCTGGGGCCAACGTCCTGACTTTC. Its translation: CASSNTGAGLSGANVLTF. The rearrangement links TRBV5-1 to TRBJ2-6; 7 bases align to TRBD1. The CDR3 length is 18 residues. The germline gives CDR1 SGHRS, CDR2 YFSETQ. V dropped 4 bases and J dropped 0; count of bases not matched to a gene: 10.

V usage is TRBV6-6 and J usage is TRBJ1-1; D remains unclear. Germline CDR1 reads MNHNY; CDR2 reads SVGAGI (reference sequence). Trimming cost V 5 bases and J 1 base, with 8 bases left between them. This CDR3 spans 13 amino acids. The CDR3 DNA is TGTGCCAGCAGTACCTTGGGGAACACTGAAGCTTTCTTT. Its translation is CASSTLGNTEAFF.